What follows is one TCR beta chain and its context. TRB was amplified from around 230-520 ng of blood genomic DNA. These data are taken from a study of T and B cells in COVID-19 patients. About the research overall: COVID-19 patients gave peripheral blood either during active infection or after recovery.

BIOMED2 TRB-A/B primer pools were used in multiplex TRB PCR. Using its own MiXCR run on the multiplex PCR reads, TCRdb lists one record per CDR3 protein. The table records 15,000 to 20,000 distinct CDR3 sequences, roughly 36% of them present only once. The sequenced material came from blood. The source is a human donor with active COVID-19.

CDR3: CASSYGGSDEQYF. The DNA of the CDR3 is TGTGCCAGCAGCTACGGGGGGTCCGACGAGCAGTACTTC. The chain recombines TRBV7-9 with TRBJ2-7; 7 positions match TRBD2. Germline V gene lookup returns CDR1 SEHNR and CDR2 FQNEAQ (reference sequence). The trim removed 4 bases at V and 5 bases at J, leaving 5 bases unmatched. This CDR3 spans 13 amino acids. Combining the CDR3 with reference TRBV7-9 and TRBJ2-7 gives the whole variable domain DTGVSQNPRHKITKRGQNVTFRCDPISEHNRLYWYRQTLGQGPEFLTYFQNEAQLEKSRLLSDRFSAERPKGSFSTLEIQRTEQGDSAMYLCASSYGGSDEQYFGPGTRLTVT.